This entry describes one T cell receptor (beta chain). This sample was taken from a study of T-cell memory formation after mild COVID-19. Trimming pared 1 base from V and 4 bases from J, leaving 10 bases between. Germline assignment: CDR1 SEHNR and CDR2 FQNEAQ (reference sequence). CDR3 length: 14 residues. Constant-segment-primed 5'RACE gave TCR alpha and TCR beta cDNA libraries with sample barcodes and UMIs. TCRdb called the 5' RACE reads again in MiXCR, with one record for every CDR3 protein. The table records some 68,000 distinct CDR3 sequences, around 15% of them present only once. This TCR came from an adult woman who had mild COVID-19 (a few samples of this study predate the infection). Cell type and time point are not known. The chain joins TRBV7-9 to TRBJ1-1, with TRBD1 as a possible D gene (6 bases). Sample: PBMCs or a T cell subset sorted from them (not recorded which). CDR3 amino acids: CASSLVQGGTEAFF. The CDR3 nucleotides read TGTGCCAGCAGCTTAGTACAGGGAGGCACTGAAGCTTTCTTT.